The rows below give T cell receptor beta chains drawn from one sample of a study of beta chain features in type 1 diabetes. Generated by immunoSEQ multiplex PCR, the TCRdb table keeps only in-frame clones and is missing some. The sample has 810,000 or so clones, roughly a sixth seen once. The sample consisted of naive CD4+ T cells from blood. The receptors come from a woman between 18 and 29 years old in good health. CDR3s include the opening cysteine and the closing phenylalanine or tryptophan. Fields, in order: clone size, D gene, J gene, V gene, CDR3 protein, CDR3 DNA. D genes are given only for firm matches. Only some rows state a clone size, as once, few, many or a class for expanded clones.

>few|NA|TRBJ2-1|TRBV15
CATSKQAYNEQFF
TGTGCCACCAGCAAACAGGCCTACAATGAGCAGTTCTTC
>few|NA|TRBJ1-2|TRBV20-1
CSASTSGYTF
TGCAGTGCTAGTACTTCTGGCTACACCTTC
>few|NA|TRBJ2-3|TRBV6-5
CASSGRTDTQYF
TGTGCCAGCAGCGGTCGGACAGATACGCAGTATTTT
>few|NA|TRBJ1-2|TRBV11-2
CASSLHRATNYGYTF
TGTGCCAGCAGCTTACACAGGGCGACTAACTATGGCTACACCTTC
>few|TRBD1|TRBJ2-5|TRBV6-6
CAIPGQGKFRETQYF
TGTGCCATCCCCGGACAGGGAAAATTCCGAGAGACCCAGTACTTC
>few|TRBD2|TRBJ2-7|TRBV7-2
CASSPNGRYYEQYF
TGTGCCAGCAGCCCTAACGGGAGGTACTACGAGCAGTACTTC
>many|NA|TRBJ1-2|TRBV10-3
CAISGPEDNYGYTF
TGTGCCATCAGTGGTCCCGAAGATAACTATGGCTACACCTTC
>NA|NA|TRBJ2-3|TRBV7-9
CASSFDILADTQYF
TGTGCCAGCAGCTTCGACATACTGGCAGATACGCAGTATTTT
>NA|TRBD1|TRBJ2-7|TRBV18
CASSQGQGYEQYF
TGTGCCAGCTCACAAGGACAGGGCTACGAGCAGTACTTC
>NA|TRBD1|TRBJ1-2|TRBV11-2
CASGPTQGASYGYTF
TGTGCCAGCGGCCCCACCCAGGGGGCCAGCTATGGCTACACCTTC
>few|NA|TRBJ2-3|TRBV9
CASSVNERVRTDTQYF
TGTGCCAGCAGCGTAAATGAGCGGGTTCGCACAGATACGCAGTATTTT
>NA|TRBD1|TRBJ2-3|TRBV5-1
CASSLRDGTGRASTDTQYF
TGCGCCAGCAGCTTACGAGACGGGACAGGCAGGGCCAGCACAGATACGCAGTATTTT
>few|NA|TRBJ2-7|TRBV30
CAWSVRGRVDEQYF
TGTGCCTGGAGTGTACGAGGCAGGGTGGACGAGCAGTACTTC
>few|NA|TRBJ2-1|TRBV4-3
CASSPQSGRNEQFF
TGCGCCAGCAGCCCCCAGAGCGGAAGGAATGAGCAGTTCTTC
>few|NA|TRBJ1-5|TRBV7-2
CASSLNGVPFNQPQHF
TGTGCCAGCAGCTTAAATGGGGTCCCCTTCAATCAGCCCCAGCATTTT
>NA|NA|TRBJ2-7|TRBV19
CASSVDNEQYF
TGTGCCAGTAGCGTGGACAACGAGCAGTACTTC
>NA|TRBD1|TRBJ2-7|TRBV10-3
CAISAQGADEQYF
TGTGCCATCAGCGCTCAGGGGGCGGACGAGCAGTACTTC
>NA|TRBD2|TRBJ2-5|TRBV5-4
CASSLALAGRETQYF
TGTGCCAGCAGCTTGGCCCTAGCGGGCCGAGAGACCCAGTACTTC
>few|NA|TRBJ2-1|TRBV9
CASSVAGTLFF
TGTGCCAGCAGCGTAGCCGGGACCTTGTTCTTC
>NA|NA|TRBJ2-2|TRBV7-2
CASSPQGSGTGELFF
TGTGCCAGCAGTCCTCAGGGAAGCGGCACCGGGGAGCTGTTTTTT
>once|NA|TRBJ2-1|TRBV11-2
CASSLVGVEQFF
TGTGCCAGCAGCTTAGTTGGAGTTGAGCAGTTCTTC
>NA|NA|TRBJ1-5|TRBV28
CASNRGVGVGNQPQHF
TGTGCCAGCAACCGCGGGGTAGGGGTCGGCAATCAGCCCCAGCATTTT
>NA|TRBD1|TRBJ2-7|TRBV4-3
CASSHGQGVKYF
TGCGCCAGCAGCCACGGACAGGGGGTTAAGTACTTC
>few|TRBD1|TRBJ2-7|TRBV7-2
CASSLVGTGPYEQYF
TGTGCCAGCAGCTTAGTCGGGACAGGTCCCTACGAGCAGTACTTC
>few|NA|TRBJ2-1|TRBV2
CASSKDGKGNEQFF
TGTGCCAGCAGTAAGGACGGGAAGGGGAATGAGCAGTTCTTC
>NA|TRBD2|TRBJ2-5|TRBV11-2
CASSRGGTQYF
TGTGCCAGCAGCCGGGGAGGGACCCAATACTTC
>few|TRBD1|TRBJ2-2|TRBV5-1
CASSLGTGIELFF
TGCGCCAGCAGCTTGGGGACAGGCATTGAGCTGTTTTTT
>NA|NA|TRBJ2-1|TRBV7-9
CASSANNEQFF
TGTGCCAGCAGCGCAAACAATGAGCAGTTCTTC
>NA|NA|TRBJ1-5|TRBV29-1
CSVDPGGNQPQHF
TGCAGCGTTGACCCCGGTGGTAATCAGCCCCAGCATTTT
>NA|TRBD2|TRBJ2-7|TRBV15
CATSRAGGVLPYEQYF
TGTGCCACCAGCAGAGCGGGAGGAGTCCTCCCGTACGAGCAGTACTTC
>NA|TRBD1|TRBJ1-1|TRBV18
CASSPADRGLEAFF
TGTGCCAGCTCCCCAGCGGACAGGGGGCTCGAAGCTTTCTTT
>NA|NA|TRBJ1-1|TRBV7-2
CASSLEEGANRSGTEAFF
TGCGCCAGCAGCTTAGAGGAAGGGGCCAATCGGAGTGGAACTGAAGCTTTCTTT
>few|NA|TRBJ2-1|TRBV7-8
CASSLDAGQQFF
TGTGCCAGCAGCTTAGACGCGGGACAGCAGTTCTTC
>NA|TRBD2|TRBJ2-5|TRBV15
CATSRDRGLAGASQETQYF
TGTGCCACCAGCAGAGACCGGGGACTAGCGGGAGCTTCCCAAGAGACCCAGTACTTC
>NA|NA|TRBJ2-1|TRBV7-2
CASSLEGREQFF
TGTGCCAGCAGCTTGGAGGGACGGGAGCAGTTCTTC